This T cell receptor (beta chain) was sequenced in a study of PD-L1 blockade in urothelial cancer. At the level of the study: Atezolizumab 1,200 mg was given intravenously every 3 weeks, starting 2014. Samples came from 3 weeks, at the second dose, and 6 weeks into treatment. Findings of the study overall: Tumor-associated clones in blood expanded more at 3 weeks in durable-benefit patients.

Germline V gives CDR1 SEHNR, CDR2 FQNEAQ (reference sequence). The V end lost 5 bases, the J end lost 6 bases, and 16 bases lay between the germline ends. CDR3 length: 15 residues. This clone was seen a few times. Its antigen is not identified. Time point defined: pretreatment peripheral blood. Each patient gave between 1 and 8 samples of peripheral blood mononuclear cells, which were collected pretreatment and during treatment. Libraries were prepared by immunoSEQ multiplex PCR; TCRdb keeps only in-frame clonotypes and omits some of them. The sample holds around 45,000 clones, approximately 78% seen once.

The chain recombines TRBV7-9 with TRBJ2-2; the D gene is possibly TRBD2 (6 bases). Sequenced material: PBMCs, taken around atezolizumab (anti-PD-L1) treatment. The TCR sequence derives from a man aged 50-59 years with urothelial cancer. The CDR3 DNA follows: TGTGCCAGCAGCCCGCGGGACTCCCTTGCCGGGGAGCTGTTTTTT. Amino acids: CASSPRDSLAGELFF.